The 24 T cell receptor beta chains given below trace back to one sample, sequenced in a study of T-cell reconstitution after alpha-beta-depleted transplantation in children. Notes on the study in general: Newly produced T cells mostly accounted for T-cell counts and diversity one year post-transplant.

Unique molecular identifiers were incorporated when the TCRbeta library was constructed. TCRdb redid the calling of the PCR reads with MiXCR, one entry per CDR3 protein. The sample lists about 300,000 distinct CDR3 sequences, just over 7.5% occurring once. Antigens for these TCRs are unknown. The sequenced sample was peripheral blood, obtained 360 days after TCRalphabeta/CD19-depleted stem cell transplant. Receptor source: a female patient aged 2-10 years who had a stem cell transplant for Fanconi anemia, so the T cells may come from the graft donor.

This clonotype was seen many times. This chain links TRBV12-3 or TRBV12-4 with TRBJ2-2; D assignment may be TRBD1 or TRBD2 (6 bases each). V lost 3 bases and J 3 bases, leaving 14 bases between the germline ends. The CDR3 is made up of 16 amino acids. CDR3 amino acids: CASSFVGGQDTGELFF. The CDR3 region has the DNA TGTGCCAGCAGTTTTGTTGGGGGGCAGGACACCGGGGAGCTGTTTTTT.

Only a few counts were recorded for this clonotype. The chain links TRBV19 to TRBJ1-1; D uncertain. Trimming pared 4 bases from V and 5 bases from J, leaving 14 bases between. This CDR3 has 14 residues. Germline-derived CDR1 and CDR2 are LNHDA and SQIVND (reference sequence). The CDR3 DNA sequence: TGTGCCAGTAGTACCCCCTATCGTGGGACTGAAGCTTTCTTT. The encoded protein is CASSTPYRGTEAFF.

Ten or more counts support this clonotype. The chain is built from TRBV25-1 and TRBJ2-2, with 10 positions matching TRBD2. The J segment lost 3 bases and the V segment lost 6 bases, leaving 7 bases of the junction unmatched. Germline CDR1 MGHDK, CDR2 SYGVNS. The CDR3 contains 16 residues. The CDR3 DNA reads as TGTGCCAGCAGCCCTCTAGCGGGAGAGGACACCGGGGAGCTGTTTTTT. As protein: CASSPLAGEDTGELFF.

This clonotype was recorded at least ten times. The V and J genes are TRBV20-1 and TRBJ2-3; D tentatively reads TRBD1 or TRBD2 (5 bases each). This CDR3 spans 13 amino acids. Between the trimmed V and J ends, which lost 6 bases and 1 base, there was a span of 11 bases. Germline V gene data show CDR1 as DFQATT and CDR2 as SNEGSKA (reference sequence). The CDR3 DNA follows: TGCAGTGCCAGGGACCAAGGCACAGATACGCAGTATTTT. It is translated as CSARDQGTDTQYF.

At least ten counts were recorded for this clonotype. J is TRBJ1-2 and V is TRBV10-2; tentative D call: TRBD1 (6 bases). V lost 2 bases to trimming and J lost 5 bases, with 12 bases between them. Looked up from germline, CDR1 is WSHSY and CDR2 is SAAADI. The CDR3 consists of 14 residues. The CDR3: CASSERGGSYGYTF. For the CDR3, the DNA is TGCGCCAGCAGTGAGAGGGGGGGTAGTTATGGCTACACCTTC.

The sample holds a few counts of this clonotype. This sequence joins TRBV7-3 and TRBJ2-1; D may be TRBD2 (6 bases). Germline-derived CDR1 and CDR2 are SGHTA and FQGTGA. Trimming pared 3 bases from V and 0 bases from J, leaving 12 bases between. The CDR3 is 16 amino acids. The CDR3 sequence: CASSLFGGSSYNEQFF. DNA of the CDR3: TGTGCCAGCAGCTTGTTTGGGGGGAGCTCCTACAATGAGCAGTTCTTC.

This clonotype has just a few counts. This rearrangement joins TRBV6-2 or TRBV6-3 to TRBJ2-3; D possibly corresponds to TRBD1 (6 bases). The length of the CDR3 is 15 residues. The V end lost 6 bases, the J end lost 2 bases, and 15 bases lay between the germline ends. The germline gives CDR1 MNHEY, CDR2 SVGEGT. CDR3 loop: CASREGVYLTDTQYF. CDR3 coding DNA: TGTGCCAGCAGAGAGGGGGTCTATCTCACAGATACGCAGTATTTT.

There are many counts of this clonotype. The gene calls are TRBV20-1 and TRBJ2-5; 8 bases align to TRBD2. From germline, CDR1 is DFQATT and CDR2 SNEGSKA (reference sequence). CDR3 length: 15 residues. V shed 3 bases, J shed 5 bases, and the junction held 11 bases outside the gene matches. The CDR3 spells CSARRGVAGLETQYF. CDR3 nucleotides: TGCAGTGCTAGGAGAGGGGTAGCGGGATTGGAGACCCAGTACTTC.

The J gene is TRBJ2-3, the V gene TRBV28; either TRBD1 or TRBD2 may supply D (6 bases each). V was shortened by 6 bases and J by 1 base, with 23 bases between the two germline ends. This CDR3 is 18 amino acids long. The germline V gene encodes CDR1 MDHEN and CDR2 SYDVKM. The CDR3 region is CASSFLGGREWGTDTQYF. CDR3 sequence (DNA): TGTGCCAGCAGCTTTCTGGGGGGCCGGGAGTGGGGCACAGATACGCAGTATTTT.

This clonotype was seen repeatedly, ten times or more. The gene calls are TRBV5-1 and TRBJ1-4; 12 nucleotides match TRBD1. The germline V gene encodes CDR1 SGHRS and CDR2 YFSETQ. V lost 4 bases and J lost 8; bases outside the gene matches: 6. The CDR3 has 15 amino acids. The CDR3 DNA is TGCGCCAGCAGCGTGGCCGGGACAGGGGGCGAAAAACTGTTTTTT. Translated, it gives CASSVAGTGGEKLFF.

This clonotype has ten or more counts. CDR3 nucleotides: TGCAGCGTTGTCTCTGTTGAGCAGTTCTTC. Protein sequence: CSVVSVEQFF. The chain joins TRBV29-1 to TRBJ2-1, with D hard to call. The CDR3 sequence is 10 residues long. Trimming took off 4 bases at V and 9 bases at J, with 7 bases between the two ends. Germline V gene data show CDR1 as SQVTM and CDR2 as ANQGSEA.

In this sample, this clonotype turned up a few times. This chain uses TRBV20-1 with TRBJ1-2; weak D call: TRBD1 (6 bases). This CDR3 is built from 18 residues. Germline CDR1 and CDR2: DFQATT and SNEGSKA (reference sequence). V lost 6 bases to trimming and J lost 0 bases, with 26 bases between them. CDR3 DNA sequence: TGCAGTGCCCGAGGGACACAGCCTGGCAAACCAGCTAACTATGGCTACACCTTC. This codes for CSARGTQPGKPANYGYTF.

This clonotype was detected many times. In nucleotides, the CDR3 is TGTGCCAGCAGCTCCGGGACAGATAATGAAAAACTGTTTTTT. Protein: CASSSGTDNEKLFF. The chain employs TRBV13 and TRBJ1-4; 7 nucleotides align to TRBD1. Trimming removed 4 bases from V and 4 bases from J; junction bases left unmatched: 3. The germline V gene has CDR1 PRHDT and CDR2 FYEKMQ (reference sequence). This CDR3 spans 14 amino acids.

There are many counts of this clonotype. V usage is TRBV4-3 and J usage is TRBJ2-1; TRBD2 matches 7 bases. The trim removed 0 bases at V and 3 bases at J, leaving 14 bases unmatched. CDR1 is LGHNA and CDR2 is YSLEER in the germline V gene. CDR3 length equals 19 residues. CDR3 in DNA: TGCGCCAGCAGCCAAGAAGGCGCGGGTCGACTAGCAGTCTACAATGAGCAGTTCTTC. Translated, it gives CASSQEGAGRLAVYNEQFF.

The J gene is TRBJ1-6, the V gene TRBV11-2; 8 positions match TRBD1. Looked up from germline, CDR1 is SGHAT and CDR2 is FQNNGV. V trimming: 4 bases; J trimming: 8 bases; junction bases outside the gene matches: 7. The CDR3 length is 15 residues. The CDR3 DNA reads TGTGCCAGCAGCTCCGTGCGCAGGGGGCATTCACCCCTCCACTTT. Its protein product is CASSSVRRGHSPLHF. The full variable domain, in which reference TRBV11-2 and TRBJ1-6 provide the parts outside the CDR3, is EAGVAQSPRYKIIEKRQSVAFWCNPISGHATLYWYQQILGQGPKLLIQFQNNGVVDDSQLPKDRFSAERLKGVDSTLKIQPAKLEDSAVYLCASSSVRRGHSPLHFGNGTRLTVT.

This clonotype occurred many times. This chain links TRBV2 with TRBJ2-1, with D possibly TRBD1 on 6 matching bases. V was pared by 5 bases and J by 0 bases, with 14 bases between. From germline, CDR1 is SNHLY and CDR2 FYNNEI. The CDR3 runs to 16 residues. Here the CDR3 reads CASSYSGHSSYNEQFF. CDR3 DNA: TGTGCCAGCAGTTACTCGGGACACAGCTCCTACAATGAGCAGTTCTTC.

The chain combines TRBV5-4 with TRBJ2-7, with D perhaps given as TRBD1 or TRBD2 (5 bases each). This CDR3 is 13 amino acids long. The germline V gene encodes CDR1 SGHNT and CDR2 YYREEE (reference sequence). V lost 6 bases to trimming and J lost 4 bases, with 14 bases between them. The CDR3, as DNA: TGTGCCAGCACCCGGGGACCTTTATACGAGCAGTACTTC. Amino acids: CASTRGPLYEQYF.

The sample holds many counts of this clonotype. V is TRBV12-3 or TRBV12-4 and J is TRBJ1-2, with a weak D call TRBD1 (5 bases). The V gene lost 7 bases and the J gene lost 2 bases, with 23 bases spanning the gap. The CDR3 has 17 residues. The CDR3, as DNA: TGTGCCAGCACCGAACGGGACGGCCGGATAATAAACTATGGCTACACCTTC. Translated: CASTERDGRIINYGYTF.

This clonotype appeared many times. The chain carries TRBV12-3 or TRBV12-4 and TRBJ1-1; D not certain. V gave up 3 bases and J gave up 1 base, with 9 bases separating them. The CDR3 is 14 amino acids. The CDR3 nucleotides are TGTGCCAGCAGTTTCGGGGAAGGGAACACTGAAGCTTTCTTT. It yields the protein CASSFGEGNTEAFF.

V usage is TRBV6-2 or TRBV6-3 and J usage is TRBJ2-7; no clear D gene. The V and J ends lost 0 bases and 5 bases respectively, with 11 bases between them. Germline loops: CDR1 MNHEY, CDR2 SVGEGT. The CDR3 consists of 14 residues. The CDR3 region is CASSYSVTGNEQYF. CDR3 DNA: TGTGCCAGCAGTTACTCGGTGACGGGCAACGAGCAGTACTTC.

The chain carries TRBV9 and TRBJ1-2; D is undetermined. The V gene lost 0 bases and the J gene lost 4 bases, with 13 bases spanning the gap. The CDR3 sequence is 15 residues long. Germline lookup yields CDR1 SGDLS and CDR2 YYNGEE. CDR3 region: CASSVAPTEGYGYTF. CDR3 DNA sequence: TGTGCCAGCAGCGTAGCTCCGACCGAAGGCTATGGCTACACCTTC.

This clonotype was seen only a few times. V gene TRBV19 combines with J gene TRBJ1-2; TRBD1 might be the D (5 bases). Germline V gene sequence: CDR1 LNHDA, CDR2 SQIVND (reference sequence). CDR3 length: 13 residues. V was clipped by 6 bases and J by 4 bases, with 12 bases between them. CDR3 sequence reads: CASRSGPVYGYTF. The DNA for the CDR3 is TGTGCCAGTAGGTCAGGGCCGGTCTATGGCTACACCTTC.

This clonotype was counted a few times. CDR3 amino acids: CASSAFTEQFF. CDR3 bases: TGTGCCAGCAGCGCCTTTACTGAGCAGTTCTTC. The J gene is TRBJ2-1, the V gene TRBV7-2; D remains unclear. The CDR3 consists of 11 residues. Germline V CDR1 and CDR2: SGHTA, FQGNSA. The V and J ends lost 5 bases and 9 bases respectively, with 8 bases between them.

This clonotype was observed at least ten times. The genes are TRBV7-2 and TRBJ2-3, with TRBD2 matching over 7 bases. The germline V gene encodes CDR1 SGHTA and CDR2 FQGNSA. The CDR3 extends over 17 amino acids. Trimming took 1 base from V and 7 from J; bases not matched to a gene: 14. The CDR3 sequence: CASSLGAAGHIKYTQYF. The CDR3 nucleotides are TGTGCCAGCAGCTTAGGTGCAGCGGGGCACATCAAATATACGCAGTATTTT.